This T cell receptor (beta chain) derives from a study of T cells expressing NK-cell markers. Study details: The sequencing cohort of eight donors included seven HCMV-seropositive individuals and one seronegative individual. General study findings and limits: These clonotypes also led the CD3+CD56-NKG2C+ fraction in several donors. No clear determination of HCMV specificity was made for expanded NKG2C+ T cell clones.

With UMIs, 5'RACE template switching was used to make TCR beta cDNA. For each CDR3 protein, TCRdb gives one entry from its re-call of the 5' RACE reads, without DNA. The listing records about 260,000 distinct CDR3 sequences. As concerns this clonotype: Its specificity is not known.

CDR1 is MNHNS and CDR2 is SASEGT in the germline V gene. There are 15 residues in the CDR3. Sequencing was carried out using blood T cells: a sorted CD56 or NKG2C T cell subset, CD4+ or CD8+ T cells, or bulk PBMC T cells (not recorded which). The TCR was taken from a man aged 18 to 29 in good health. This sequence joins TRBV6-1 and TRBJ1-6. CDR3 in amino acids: CASSKNTERNSPLHF.